What follows are 9 T cell receptor beta chains derived from one specimen sequenced in a study of T cells after yellow fever vaccination. TCRdb analysed the 5' RACE reads with MiXCR anew, one entry per CDR3 protein. Counted here are 70,000 or so distinct CDR3 sequences, 5.9% occurring once; the ten biggest clones make up 2.2%. The sequenced sample was CD4+ T cells sorted from PBMCs, obtained roughly 14 days after the first yellow fever vaccination. The origin of the receptors is a man aged 18 to 29 who received the YFV17D yellow fever vaccine.

This clonotype was counted many times. The rearrangement joins TRBV5-1 to TRBJ2-3; D gene ambiguous. Germline loops: CDR1 SGHRS, CDR2 YFSETQ. Deletions cut 0 bases from V and 4 bases from J, with 6 bases between. This CDR3 is 13 amino acids long. CDR3 DNA sequence: TGCGCCAGCAGCTTGGTGTCGCCAGATACGCAGTATTTT. It specifies CASSLVSPDTQYF. Supplemented by reference TRBV5-1 and TRBJ2-3, the full variable domain reads KAGVTQTPRYLIKTRGQQVTLSCSPISGHRSVSWYQQTPGQGLQFLFEYFSETQRNKGNFPGRFSGRQFSNSRSEMNVSTLELGDSALYLCASSLVSPDTQYFGPGTRLTVL.

This clonotype was seen at least ten times. The chain has TRBV5-1 and TRBJ2-5; TRBD2 is a possible D gene (5 bases). Germline CDR1 is SGHRS and CDR2 is YFSETQ. CDR3 size: 15 residues. V was pared by 0 bases and J by 5 bases, with 14 bases between. Here the CDR3 DNA reads TGCGCCAGCAGCTTGGAGGCCCGGGGATGGGAGACCCAGTACTTC. Translated, it gives CASSLEARGWETQYF.

The table lists this clonotype with many counts. This chain connects TRBV5-1 to TRBJ2-1; 8 bases agree with TRBD2. The V and J ends lost 1 base and 8 bases, in that order; junction bases with no gene match: 8. The CDR3 runs to 15 residues. CDR1 and CDR2 (germline): SGHRS, YFSETQ. The CDR3 loop reads CASSLTAGGDDEQFF. Here the CDR3 DNA reads TGCGCCAGCAGCTTGACTGCGGGGGGAGACGATGAGCAGTTCTTC.

This clonotype was picked up many times. The chain has TRBV20-1 and TRBJ2-3, with a tentative D call TRBD2 (5 bases). The CDR3 consists of 15 residues. Trimming stripped 6 bases from V and 3 bases from J, with 19 bases between. CDR1 and CDR2 from the germline V gene are DFQATT and SNEGSKA (reference sequence). The chain's CDR3 is CSASIRGIGTDTQYF. Here the CDR3 DNA reads TGCAGTGCCTCTATCCGAGGGATCGGAACAGATACGCAGTATTTT.

This clonotype was recorded many times. The chain couples TRBV30 to TRBJ2-4; D might be TRBD1 (5 bases). Germline V gives CDR1 GTSNPN, CDR2 SVGIG (reference sequence). CDR3 length: 14 amino acids. V dropped 0 bases and J dropped 6 bases, with 12 bases sitting between them. The CDR3 loop is CAWSVGQGGNIQYF. Written as DNA, the CDR3 is TGTGCCTGGAGTGTGGGCCAGGGTGGAAACATTCAGTACTTC.

This clonotype appeared many times. The V call is TRBV7-2, the J call TRBJ1-5; D not resolved. The CDR3 has 17 residues. V gave up 3 bases and J gave up 0 bases, with 15 bases separating them. Germline lookup yields CDR1 SGHTA and CDR2 FQGNSA. The CDR3 sequence: CASSFLGRSYSNQPQHF. The CDR3, as DNA: TGTGCCAGCAGCTTCTTAGGTCGGAGCTATAGCAATCAGCCCCAGCATTTT.

Regarding this clonotype: A much larger clone is a single base away; this may be a read error. J is TRBJ2-3 and V is TRBV20-1; D may be TRBD1 (6 bases). The CDR3 is made up of 14 amino acids. From germline, CDR1 is DFQATT and CDR2 SNEGSKA (reference sequence). The V end was cut by 5 bases, the J end by 4 bases, with 16 bases between. The CDR3 here is CSAYQGPGPDTQYF. CDR3 coding DNA: TGCAGTGCTTACCAGGGGCCAGGCCCAGATACGCAGTATTTT.

Many counts were recorded for this clonotype. The CDR3: CAISESRSHEQFF. In DNA form, the CDR3 reads TGTGCCATCAGTGAGTCGAGGTCCCATGAGCAGTTCTTC. This rearrangement joins TRBV10-3 to TRBJ2-1, with D unresolved. The CDR3 totals 13 residues. Germline-derived CDR1 and CDR2 are ENHRY and SYGVKD. Trimming cost V 0 bases and J 8 bases, with 8 bases left between them.

This clonotype was picked up many times. The chain joins TRBV5-6 to TRBJ2-1; 9 bases are a match to TRBD1. There are 15 residues in the CDR3. The germline gives CDR1 SGHDT, CDR2 YYEEEE. V shed 4 bases, J shed 1 base, and the junction held 3 bases outside the gene matches. CDR3 nucleotides: TGTGCCAGCAGCCCGGGACAGGGTTCCTACAATGAGCAGTTCTTC. Translating it yields CASSPGQGSYNEQFF.